This T cell receptor (beta chain) was captured in a study of T-cell reconstitution after alpha-beta-depleted transplantation in children. This clonotype appeared a few times. Trimming removed 6 bases from V and 9 bases from J, with 21 bases in between. The CDR3 has 15 amino acids. TCRbeta library construction was performed incorporating unique molecular identifiers. TCRdb passed the PCR reads through MiXCR, listing each CDR3 protein once. The data contain a few hundred thousand distinct CDR3 sequences, less than 15% of them singletons. Sequencing used PBMCs, obtained from the stem cell graft. The V and J genes are TRBV12-3 or TRBV12-4 and TRBJ2-1; a possible D gene is TRBD2 (6 bases). This TCR derives from a human donor who donated a stem cell graft to a child with Fanconi anemia. CDR3 protein: CASSARRVGQGEQFF. CDR3 DNA: TGTGCCAGCAGCGCCCGGAGGGTCGGGCAAGGTGAGCAGTTCTTC.